The table lists the clone carrying this T cell receptor beta chain with a few counts. What it binds is unknown. This specimen belongs to a study of human T cells and chemical hapten exposure. Study context: Reading of the patch tests, which applied 0.01% DPC to the upper back, occurred at 6 days.

Time point here: patch test 1, 2 weeks after DPC sensitization. The treatment was: therapeutic diphenylcyclopropenone sensitization with weekly scalp DPC. General observations from the study: Healthy individuals' immune responses may differ from those of donors, who had alopecia.

For the library, individual cDNA molecules each received unique molecular identifiers. In the authors' workflow: Sampled TCR counts reached a median of 95,638 per sample, with values ranging from roughly 23,224 to 700,000. From the RACE reads, TCRdb called clonotypes with MiXCR, one entry per CDR3 protein. The V and J calls follow TCRdb's processing rather than the paper's. Of some 200,000 distinct CDR3 sequences listed, under 25% are singletons. The CDR3 has 13 residues. Germline lookup yields CDR1 MNHEY and CDR2 SMNVEV (reference sequence). The V end was cut by 5 bases, the J end by 6 bases, with 14 bases between.

The specimen was whole blood, collected in connection with sensitization to the hapten diphenylcyclopropenone (DPC). The receptor was derived from a woman aged 45 to 65 with alopecia areata. Some clones in this sample may be carry-over from other donors' samples. The chain joins TRBV27 to TRBJ2-7, with D unclear. The CDR3 coding sequence is TGTGCCAGCAGTGGGTCGTATACCGGCGAGCAGTACTTC. This sequence encodes CASSGSYTGEQYF.